The present TCR beta chain was sequenced within a study of CD8+ T cells in alopecia areata. Whole-study context: Each of the treated patients was given oral tofacitinib, 5 to 10 mg twice daily, for moderate-to-severe alopecia areata. Percentage of affected scalp area was the basis on which treated patients' severity was scored. General study points: Normal scalp showed lower clonality than lesional scalp, especially alopecia totalis/universalis. There were many expanded lesional clones persisting in scalp and blood during tofacitinib.

Extraction of RNA preceded its reverse transcription into cDNA, which served as the sequencing template. The protocol was immunoSEQ multiplex PCR, while the TCRdb copy is restricted to in-frame clones and leaves out a portion. The sample lists approximately 200,000 clones; roughly three fifths were seen once. As to this clone: Its antigen is unknown.

Treatment given: oral pan-JAK inhibitor, 5-10 mg twice daily. This clonotype originated in a human donor with alopecia areata. This material consisted of CD4+ T cells sorted from blood, taken at week 4, from a patient treated with tofacitinib.

This CDR3 is CASSLPSGGQETQYF. The DNA for the CDR3 is TGTGCCAGCAGTTTGCCAAGCGGGGGACAAGAGACCCAGTACTTC. The chain has TRBV28 and TRBJ2-5, with 8 bases matching TRBD2. V dropped 3 bases and J dropped 2; count of bases not matched to a gene: 5. The CDR3 has 15 residues. Per the germline V gene, CDR1 is MDHEN and CDR2 is SYDVKM.